A selection of T cell receptor beta chains follows, all from one sample in a study of cytomegalovirus exposure and HLA in healthy donors. Generated by immunoSEQ multiplex PCR, the TCRdb table keeps only in-frame clones and is missing some. Of roughly 260,000 clones in the sample, 80% to 90% were seen once. Sequenced sample: PBMCs. All receptors derive from a woman between 40 and 50 years old in good health and CMV-seropositive. CDR3s include the opening cysteine and the closing phenylalanine or tryptophan. The D gene is left open where the match is weak. Where a row states a size, it is once, few, many or the class of an expanded clone; other rows omit it.

NA TRBJ2-2 NA TRBV9 CASSVVGATGELFF TGTGCCAGCAGCGTAGTAGGGGCGACCGGGGAGCTGTTTTTT
NA TRBJ2-5 TRBD2 TRBV15 CATSRVAGSGETQYF TGTGCCACCAGCAGGGTAGCGGGGTCGGGGGAGACCCAGTACTTC
NA TRBJ1-5 NA TRBV19 CASSIDPDGGRQPQHF TGTGCCAGTAGTATAGATCCCGACGGAGGACGTCAGCCCCAGCATTTT
NA TRBJ2-1 NA TRBV5-1 CASSSAGSKSNEQFF TGCGCCAGCAGCTCCGCGGGGAGTAAAAGCAATGAGCAGTTCTTC
once TRBJ1-3 NA TRBV28 CASSDGGLFSGNTIYF TGTGCCAGCAGTGACGGCGGCCTGTTCTCTGGAAACACCATATATTTT
NA TRBJ1-1 NA TRBV5-5 CASSLWGAEAFF TGTGCCAGCAGCTTGTGGGGAGCTGAAGCTTTCTTT
NA TRBJ2-1 TRBD2 TRBV7-2 CASSSGLGSYNEQFF TGTGCCAGCAGCTCGGGACTAGGCTCCTACAATGAGCAGTTCTTC
few TRBJ1-4 TRBD1 TRBV4-3 CASSQENRDRGEKLFF TGCGCCAGCAGCCAAGAAAACCGGGACAGGGGGGAAAAACTGTTTTTT
once TRBJ2-7 TRBD2 TRBV6-5 CASSYLAGRTYEQYF TGTGCCAGCAGTTACCTAGCGGGACGCACCTACGAGCAGTACTTC
NA TRBJ2-1 NA TRBV27 CASRQGLSNPISNEQFF TGTGCCAGCAGACAGGGTTTATCCAATCCAATATCCAATGAGCAGTTCTTC
once TRBJ1-5 NA TRBV4-3 CASSQDWPSNQPQHF TGCGCCAGCAGCCAAGATTGGCCTAGCAATCAGCCCCAGCATTTT
NA TRBJ2-7 NA TRBV19 CASSRYRGGEQYF TGTGCCAGTAGTAGATACAGGGGAGGCGAGCAGTACTTC
NA TRBJ2-7 NA TRBV4-1 CASSQGRTTYEQYF TGCGCCAGCAGCCAAGGAAGAACAACCTACGAGCAGTACTTC
once TRBJ2-7 TRBD1 TRBV5-1 CATRDRDDEQYF TGCGCCACCCGCGACAGGGACGACGAGCAGTACTTC
NA TRBJ2-7 NA TRBV6-5 CASRMGAPYEQYF TGTGCCAGCAGAATGGGAGCCCCCTACGAGCAGTACTTC
NA TRBJ2-7 TRBD2 TRBV27 CASSRRLAGAGEQYF TGTGCCAGCAGTCGGCGACTAGCGGGAGCGGGCGAGCAGTACTTC
NA TRBJ2-7 TRBD2 TRBV4-1 CASSQDLLAAVYEQYF TGCGCCAGCAGCCAAGATCTACTAGCGGCGGTCTACGAGCAGTACTTC
NA TRBJ1-4 NA TRBV28 CATEGVDEKLFF TGTGCCACTGAGGGGGTGGATGAAAAACTGTTTTTT
NA TRBJ2-1 TRBD2 TRBV5-1 CASSLYRTSNNEQFF TGCGCCAGCAGCTTGTACAGGACTAGCAACAATGAGCAGTTCTTC
NA TRBJ2-2 NA TRBV4-2 CASSPLGSGGESGELFF TGTGCCAGCAGCCCCTTGGGGAGCGGAGGGGAGTCCGGGGAGCTGTTTTTT
once TRBJ2-7 NA TRBV11-2 CASSPMGGGGYEQYF TGTGCCAGCAGCCCAATGGGGGGAGGCGGTTACGAGCAGTACTTC
NA TRBJ2-3 NA TRBV13 CASSLGGYGSSDTQYF TGTGCCAGCAGCTTAGGCGGGTACGGGAGTTCCGATACGCAGTATTTT
NA TRBJ1-2 NA TRBV5-1 CASSLEGQGSYTF TGCGCCAGCAGCTTGGAAGGTCAGGGGAGCTACACCTTC
NA TRBJ2-4 TRBD1 TRBV12-5 CASGLLRQGYSVQYF TGTGCTAGTGGTTTGTTACGACAGGGCTACAGCGTACAGTACTTC
few TRBJ2-1 TRBD2 TRBV7-9 CSSSLPPRLAGIGNEQFF TGTTCCAGCAGCCTACCCCCCCGACTAGCGGGAATTGGCAATGAGCAGTTCTTC
NA TRBJ2-1 NA TRBV7-3 CASSLRSVSYNEQFF TGTGCCAGCAGCTTACGCAGCGTGTCCTACAATGAGCAGTTCTTC
NA TRBJ2-7 TRBD2 TRBV28 CASTVSGRTYEQYF TGTGCCAGCACCGTTAGCGGGAGAACCTACGAGCAGTACTTC
NA TRBJ1-2 NA TRBV6-1 CASSAQPGGPGEVGYTF TGTGCCAGCAGTGCCCAGCCGGGGGGGCCGGGGGAGGTAGGCTACACCTTC
NA TRBJ1-4 NA TRBV28 CASRDHIGDSPNEKLFF TGTGCCAGCAGAGACCATATCGGAGACAGCCCAAATGAAAAACTGTTTTTT
NA TRBJ2-7 NA TRBV18 CASSPKGKPYEQYF TGTGCCAGCTCACCAAAGGGGAAGCCCTACGAGCAGTACTTC
NA TRBJ2-2 TRBD1 TRBV10-2 CASTMTGGLELFF TGCGCCAGCACCATGACAGGGGGCTTGGAGCTGTTTTTT
NA TRBJ1-5 NA TRBV19 CASSRGNQPQHF TGTGCCAGTAGCCGAGGGAATCAGCCCCAGCATTTT
NA TRBJ2-7 NA TRBV18 CASSLTDQYEQYF TGTGCCAGCTCCCTGACAGACCAGTACGAGCAGTACTTC
NA TRBJ2-1 NA TRBV5-4 CASSPVNSGTYNEQFF TGTGCCAGCAGCCCGGTAAATAGCGGAACTTACAATGAGCAGTTCTTC
NA TRBJ2-1 NA TRBV5-4 CASSLGGIRSSYNEQFF TGTGCCAGCAGCTTGGGCGGGATAAGGAGCTCCTACAATGAGCAGTTCTTC
NA TRBJ2-7 TRBD1 TRBV27 CASSTAGTESYEQYF TGTGCCAGCAGTACAGCCGGGACAGAGTCCTACGAGCAGTACTTC
few TRBJ2-7 NA TRBV21-1 CASTHRTEHLYEQYF TGTGCCAGCACCCACCGGACAGAGCACCTCTACGAGCAGTACTTC
NA TRBJ2-1 TRBD2 TRBV19 CASSITGGLDEQFF TGTGCCAGTAGTATTACGGGAGGGCTTGATGAGCAGTTCTTC
NA TRBJ2-5 NA TRBV15 CATSRFHSGGQETQYF TGTGCCACCAGCAGATTTCATAGCGGCGGCCAAGAGACCCAGTACTTC
NA TRBJ2-1 TRBD2 TRBV13 CASSQTSGGPNEQFF TGTGCCAGCAGCCAGACTAGCGGGGGGCCTAATGAGCAGTTCTTC
NA TRBJ2-7 NA TRBV29-1 CSAAGPNYEQYF TGCAGCGCCGCGGGCCCCAACTACGAGCAGTACTTC
NA TRBJ2-1 NA TRBV5-4 CASGGWSYNEQFF TGTGCCAGCGGAGGGTGGTCCTACAATGAGCAGTTCTTC
once TRBJ2-1 NA TRBV6-6 CASKRLGYNEQFF TGTGCCAGCAAACGACTCGGGTACAATGAGCAGTTCTTC
few TRBJ2-1 NA TRBV7-9 CASSSTSHYNEQFF TGTGCCAGCAGCAGTACTAGTCACTACAATGAGCAGTTCTTC
NA TRBJ1-1 NA TRBV7-9 CASSPGTTNTEAFF TGTGCCAGCAGCCCCGGGACAACGAACACTGAAGCTTTCTTT
NA TRBJ1-6 NA TRBV5-8 CASSSRPQANSPLHF TGTGCCAGCAGCAGCCGCCCACAGGCTAATTCACCCCTCCACTTT
few TRBJ1-2 NA TRBV6-5 CATSRGYLYGYTF TGTGCCACCAGCAGGGGCTACCTCTATGGCTACACCTTC
NA TRBJ2-7 NA TRBV5-1 CASSSRQGTPYEQYF TGCGCCAGCAGCTCTCGGCAGGGGACCCCCTACGAGCAGTACTTC
few TRBJ2-3 TRBD1 TRBV28 CASSPQGWGTDTQYF TGTGCCAGCAGCCCACAGGGGTGGGGGACAGATACGCAGTATTTT